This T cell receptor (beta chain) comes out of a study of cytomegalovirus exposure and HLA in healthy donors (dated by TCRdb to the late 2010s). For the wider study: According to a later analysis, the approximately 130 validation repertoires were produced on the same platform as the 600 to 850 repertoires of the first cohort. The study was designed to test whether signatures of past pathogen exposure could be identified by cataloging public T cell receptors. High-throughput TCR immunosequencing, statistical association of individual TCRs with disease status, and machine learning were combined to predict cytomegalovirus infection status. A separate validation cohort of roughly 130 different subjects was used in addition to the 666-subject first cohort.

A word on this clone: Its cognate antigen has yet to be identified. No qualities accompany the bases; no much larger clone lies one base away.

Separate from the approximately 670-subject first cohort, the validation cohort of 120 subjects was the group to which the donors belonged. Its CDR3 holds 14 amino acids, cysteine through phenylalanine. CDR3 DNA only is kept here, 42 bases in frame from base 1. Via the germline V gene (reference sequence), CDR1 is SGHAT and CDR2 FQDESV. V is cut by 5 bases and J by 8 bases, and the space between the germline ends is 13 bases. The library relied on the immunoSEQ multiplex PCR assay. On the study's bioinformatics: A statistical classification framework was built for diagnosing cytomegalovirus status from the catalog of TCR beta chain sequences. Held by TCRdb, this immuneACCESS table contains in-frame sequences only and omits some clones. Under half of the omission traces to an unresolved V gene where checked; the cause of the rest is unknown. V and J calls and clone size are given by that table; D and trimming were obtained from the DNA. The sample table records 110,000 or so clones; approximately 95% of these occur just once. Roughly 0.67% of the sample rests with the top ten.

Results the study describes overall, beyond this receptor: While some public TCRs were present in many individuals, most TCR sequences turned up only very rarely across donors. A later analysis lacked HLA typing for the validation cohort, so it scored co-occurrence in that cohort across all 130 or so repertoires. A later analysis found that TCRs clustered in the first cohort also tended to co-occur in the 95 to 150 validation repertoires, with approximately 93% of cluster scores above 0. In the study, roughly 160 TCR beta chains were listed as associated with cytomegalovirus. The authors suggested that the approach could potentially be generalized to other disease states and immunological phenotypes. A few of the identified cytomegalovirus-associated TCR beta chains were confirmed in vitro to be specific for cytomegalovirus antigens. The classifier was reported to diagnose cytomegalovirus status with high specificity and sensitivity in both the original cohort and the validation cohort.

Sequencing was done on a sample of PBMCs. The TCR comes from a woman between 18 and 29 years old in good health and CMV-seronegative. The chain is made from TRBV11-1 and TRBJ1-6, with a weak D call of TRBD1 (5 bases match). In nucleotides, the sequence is TGTGCCAGCAGCGGCGCAGGGATTTATTCACCCCTCCACTTT. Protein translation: CASSGAGIYSPLHF. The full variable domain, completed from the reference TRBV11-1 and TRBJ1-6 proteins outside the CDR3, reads EAEVAQSPRYKITEKSQAVAFWCDPISGHATLYWYRQILGQGPELLVQFQDESVVDDSQLPKDRFSAERLKGVDSTLKIQPAELGDSAMYLCASSGAGIYSPLHFGNGTRLTVT.